These T cell receptor beta chains were read from a single sample in a study of early T cells in non-severe SARS-CoV-2 infection. TCRdb itself ran the 5' RACE reads through MiXCR, one entry per CDR3 protein. The table has under 45,000 distinct CDR3 sequences, about 7.4% seen once. Sequences were derived from whole blood, sampled at baseline. Receptor source: an adult who was a healthcare worker with PCR-confirmed SARS-CoV-2 infection or an uninfected control (not recorded which). CDR3s include the opening cysteine and the closing phenylalanine or tryptophan. A D gene is named only where the DNA matches it firmly. Size is stated for part of the rows, as once, few or many counts, or as a class when the clone is expanded.

clone size | J gene | V gene | D gene | CDR3 protein | CDR3 DNA
many | TRBJ1-5 | TRBV27 | NA | CASKEGNQPQHF | TGTGCCAGCAAAGAGGGCAATCAGCCCCAGCATTTT
NA | TRBJ2-3 | TRBV5-1 | NA | CASSLGPESTDTQYF | TGCGCCAGCAGCTTGGGGCCAGAAAGCACAGATACGCAGTATTTT
NA | TRBJ2-3 | TRBV5-5 | NA | CASSLYRMGTDTQYF | TGTGCCAGCAGCTTGTACCGGATGGGGACGGATACGCAGTATTTT
many | TRBJ2-1 | TRBV20-1 | TRBD2 | CSARRKPGLAVYNEQFF | TGCAGTGCTAGACGAAAACCGGGACTAGCGGTCTACAATGAGCAGTTCTTC
NA | TRBJ2-6 | TRBV10-3 | NA | CAIGSGANVLTF | TGTGCCATCGGGTCTGGGGCCAACGTCCTGACTTTC
many | TRBJ2-7 | TRBV29-1 | NA | CSVEIRSYEQYF | TGCAGCGTTGAAATCCGATCCTACGAGCAGTACTTC
NA | TRBJ1-6 | TRBV4-3 | NA | CASSQGGYNSPLHF | TGCGCCAGCAGCCAAGGGGGGTATAATTCACCCCTCCACTTT
few | TRBJ2-7 | TRBV27 | NA | CASSFMGGEQYF | TGTGCCAGCAGCTTTATGGGGGGCGAGCAGTACTTC
many | TRBJ1-1 | TRBV24-1 | NA | CATSDSDSLNTEAFF | TGTGCCACCAGTGATTCGGACAGCTTGAACACTGAAGCTTTCTTT
NA | TRBJ1-3 | TRBV10-3 | NA | CAISEGTDFRNTIYF | TGTGCCATCAGTGAGGGGACTGATTTTAGAAACACCATATATTTT
few | TRBJ2-7 | TRBV4-1 | NA | CASSQGRQYEQYF | TGCGCCAGCAGCCAAGGTAGACAGTACGAGCAGTACTTC
NA | TRBJ2-1 | TRBV6-6 | NA | CASSYRTDMNEQFF | TGTGCCAGCAGTTACCGGACAGATATGAATGAGCAGTTCTTC
many | TRBJ2-1 | TRBV7-7 | NA | CASSPIGGLGPNEQFF | TGTGCCAGCAGCCCTATTGGGGGGCTGGGACCCAATGAGCAGTTCTTC
NA | TRBJ2-5 | TRBV13 | NA | CASSASSGGETQYF | TGTGCCAGCAGCGCAAGCTCCGGAGGAGAGACCCAGTACTTC
medium-sized | TRBJ1-2 | TRBV30 | NA | CAWSVGALGYGYTF | TGTGCCTGGAGTGTAGGGGCCTTAGGCTATGGCTACACCTTC
many | TRBJ2-3 | TRBV10-3 | NA | CAISTRDRDTQYF | TGTGCCATCAGTACTCGAGACAGGGATACGCAGTATTTT
few | TRBJ1-1 | TRBV14 | NA | CASSKEQVLTEAFF | TGTGCCAGCAGCAAGGAGCAGGTCCTCACTGAAGCTTTCTTT
many | TRBJ2-5 | TRBV11-2 | TRBD1 | CASSLGTGWQETQYF | TGTGCCAGCAGCTTAGGGACAGGGTGGCAAGAGACCCAGTACTTC
NA | TRBJ2-7 | TRBV6-2/TRBV6-3 | TRBD1 | CASSYVGTGSYEQYF | TGTGCCAGCAGTTACGTCGGGACAGGGAGCTACGAGCAGTACTTC
NA | TRBJ2-5 | TRBV20-1 | NA | CSATITVGETQYF | TGCAGTGCAACGATTACTGTGGGCGAGACCCAGTACTTC
NA | TRBJ2-7 | TRBV2 | TRBD1 | CASSPRQGATYEQYF | TGTGCCAGCAGTCCGCGACAGGGAGCTACCTACGAGCAGTACTTC
many | TRBJ2-7 | TRBV19 | NA | CASSNRWEQYF | TGTGCCAGTAGTAACCGATGGGAGCAGTACTTC
many | TRBJ1-1 | TRBV20-1 | NA | CSAIQRLGNTEAFF | TGCAGTGCTATTCAGCGTCTCGGGAACACTGAAGCTTTCTTT
medium-sized | TRBJ1-2 | TRBV12-3/TRBV12-4 | TRBD1 | CASSPNSGGAGGYTF | TGTGCCAGCAGTCCCAATTCAGGGGGCGCAGGGGGCTACACCTTC
many | TRBJ2-1 | TRBV7-9 | NA | CASSLGGLTGRGPVYNEQFF | TGTGCCAGCAGCTTAGGAGGGCTGACAGGGCGGGGGCCTGTCTACAATGAGCAGTTCTTC
few | TRBJ2-5 | TRBV12-3/TRBV12-4 | TRBD1 | CASSSGTEQETQYF | TGTGCCAGCAGTTCCGGGACAGAGCAAGAGACCCAGTACTTC
once | TRBJ2-3 | TRBV10-3 | NA | CAISESILDTQYF | TGTGCCATCAGTGAGTCGATCCTAGATACGCAGTATTTT
NA | TRBJ2-7 | TRBV5-4 | TRBD2 | CASSPGSSGGSYEQYF | TGTGCCAGCAGCCCTGGGTCTAGCGGGGGGAGTTACGAGCAGTACTTC
many | TRBJ2-3 | TRBV7-2 | TRBD2 | CASSSGGLAADTQYF | TGTGCCAGCAGCTCTGGGGGACTAGCAGCCGATACGCAGTATTTT
NA | TRBJ2-3 | TRBV24-1 | NA | CATSDLGTESTDTQYF | TGTGCCACCAGTGATTTGGGGACGGAGAGCACAGATACGCAGTATTTT
NA | TRBJ1-5 | TRBV6-1 | NA | CASTASSGNQPQHF | TGTGCCAGCACCGCATCCTCGGGAAATCAGCCCCAGCATTTT
many | TRBJ1-2 | TRBV29-1 | NA | CSVEVGNYGYTF | TGCAGCGTTGAAGTAGGGAACTATGGCTACACCTTC
many | TRBJ2-7 | TRBV20-1 | NA | CSVGQTPPYEQYF | TGCAGCGTCGGACAGACACCCCCCTACGAGCAGTACTTC
NA | TRBJ1-5 | TRBV7-8 | NA | CASSQGGIRNQPQHF | TGTGCCAGCAGCCAAGGAGGGATCCGCAATCAGCCCCAGCATTTT
NA | TRBJ2-3 | TRBV7-6 | NA | CASSFRLGADTQYF | TGTGCCAGCAGCTTCCGCCTGGGGGCAGATACGCAGTATTTT
few | TRBJ2-1 | TRBV11-2 | NA | CASSIRNLQRSSYNEQFF | TGTGCCAGCAGCATCCGAAATCTACAGAGGAGCTCCTACAATGAGCAGTTCTTC
medium-sized | TRBJ1-2 | TRBV6-5 | NA | CASGPIVGGYTF | TGTGCCAGCGGGCCCATCGTGGGAGGCTACACCTTC
many | TRBJ2-1 | TRBV19 | NA | CASSADGTYNEQFF | TGTGCCAGTAGTGCGGACGGGACCTACAATGAGCAGTTCTTC
many | TRBJ1-2 | TRBV6-1 | NA | CASSEARIGPVPTYGYTF | TGTGCCAGCAGTGAAGCGAGGATCGGGCCTGTACCCACCTATGGCTACACCTTC
NA | TRBJ2-4 | TRBV2 | NA | CASSFAVGAKNIQYF | TGTGCCAGCAGCTTTGCGGTGGGGGCCAAAAACATTCAGTACTTC
many | TRBJ2-3 | TRBV7-7 | TRBD2 | CASSLRASGADTQYF | TGTGCCAGCAGCTTACGTGCTAGCGGGGCAGATACGCAGTATTTT
many | TRBJ2-5 | TRBV28 | NA | CASSLIRGEKATQYF | TGTGCCAGCAGTTTAATCCGAGGGGAGAAGGCGACCCAGTACTTC
many | TRBJ1-5 | TRBV10-3 | NA | CAISEARGRQPQHF | TGTGCCATCAGTGAGGCCCGGGGACGACAGCCCCAGCATTTT
many | TRBJ2-6 | TRBV29-1 | NA | CSVNPGRGANVLTF | TGCAGCGTCAACCCAGGGAGAGGGGCCAACGTCCTGACTTTC
NA | TRBJ1-1 | TRBV7-9 | NA | CASTGENTEAFF | TGTGCCAGCACAGGGGAGAACACTGAAGCTTTCTTT
NA | TRBJ2-3 | TRBV20-1 | NA | CSARGTEWVGTDTQYF | TGCAGTGCTAGGGGGACCGAGTGGGTTGGCACAGATACGCAGTATTTT
many | TRBJ1-3 | TRBV6-5 | NA | CASRPAGSAIGTIYF | TGTGCCAGCAGACCAGCCGGGTCAGCTATCGGCACCATATATTTT
NA | TRBJ2-1 | TRBV7-2 | TRBD1 | CASSSTGWVYNEQFF | TGTGCCAGCAGCTCGACAGGGTGGGTATACAATGAGCAGTTCTTC
many | TRBJ1-5 | TRBV11-3 | NA | CASSSPPGSYSNQPQHF | TGTGCCAGCAGCTCCCCCCCAGGGTCGTATAGCAATCAGCCCCAGCATTTT
NA | TRBJ2-2 | TRBV12-3/TRBV12-4 | NA | CASSRQALPTSGELFF | TGTGCCAGCAGCCGACAGGCGCTTCCCACCTCGGGGGAGCTGTTTTTT
many | TRBJ2-1 | TRBV11-2 | TRBD1 | CASSLAPRQGAYNEQFF | TGTGCCAGCAGCTTAGCCCCCCGACAGGGGGCCTACAATGAGCAGTTCTTC
few | TRBJ2-5 | TRBV25-1 | NA | CASSEYSGHGETQYF | TGTGCCAGCAGTGAATATTCGGGGCACGGAGAGACCCAGTACTTC
few | TRBJ1-5 | TRBV3-1 | TRBD1 | CASSHRQGSQPQHF | TGTGCCAGCAGCCACCGACAGGGGAGTCAGCCCCAGCATTTT
NA | TRBJ1-2 | TRBV12-3/TRBV12-4 | NA | CASSFERSYGYTF | TGTGCCAGCAGTTTTGAGCGGTCCTATGGCTACACCTTC
few | TRBJ2-3 | TRBV18 | TRBD1 | CASSPLGTAATDTQYF | TGTGCCAGCTCACCACTCGGGACAGCTGCAACAGATACGCAGTATTTT